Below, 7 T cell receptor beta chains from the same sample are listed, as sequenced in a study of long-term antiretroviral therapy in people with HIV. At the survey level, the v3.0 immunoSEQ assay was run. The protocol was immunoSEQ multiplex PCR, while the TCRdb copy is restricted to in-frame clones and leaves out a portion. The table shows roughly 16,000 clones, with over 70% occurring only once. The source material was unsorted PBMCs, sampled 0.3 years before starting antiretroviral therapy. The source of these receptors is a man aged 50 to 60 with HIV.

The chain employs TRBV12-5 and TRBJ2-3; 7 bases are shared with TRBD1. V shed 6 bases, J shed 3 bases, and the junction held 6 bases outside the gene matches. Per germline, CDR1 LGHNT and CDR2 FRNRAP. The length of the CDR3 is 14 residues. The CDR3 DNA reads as TGTGCTAGTGGACCGGGACAGAAAACAGATACGCAGTATTTT. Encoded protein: CASGPGQKTDTQYF.

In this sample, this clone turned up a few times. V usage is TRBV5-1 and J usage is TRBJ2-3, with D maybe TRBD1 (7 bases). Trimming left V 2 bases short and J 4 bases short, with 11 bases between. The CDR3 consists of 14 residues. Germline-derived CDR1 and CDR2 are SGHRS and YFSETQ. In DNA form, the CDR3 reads TGCGCCAGCAGCTTACAGGGGAGGCCAGATACGCAGTATTTT. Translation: CASSLQGRPDTQYF.

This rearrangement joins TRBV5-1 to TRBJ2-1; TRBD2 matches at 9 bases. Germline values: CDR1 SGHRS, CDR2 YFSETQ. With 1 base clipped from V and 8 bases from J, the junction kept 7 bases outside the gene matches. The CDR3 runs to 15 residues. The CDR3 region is CASSLLGSGRDEQFF. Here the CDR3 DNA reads TGCGCCAGCAGCTTGTTAGGTAGCGGGAGAGATGAGCAGTTCTTC.

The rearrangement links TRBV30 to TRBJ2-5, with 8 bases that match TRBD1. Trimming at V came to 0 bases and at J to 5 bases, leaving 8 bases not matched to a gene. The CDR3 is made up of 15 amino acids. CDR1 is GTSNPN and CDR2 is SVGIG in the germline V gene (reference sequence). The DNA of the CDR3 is TGTGCCTGGAGTGTACGACAGGGGATTGCGGAGACCCAGTACTTC. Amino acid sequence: CAWSVRQGIAETQYF. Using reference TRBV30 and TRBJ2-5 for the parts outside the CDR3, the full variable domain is SQTIHQWPATLVQPVGSPLSLECTVEGTSNPNLYWYRQAAGRGLQLLFYSVGIGQISSEVPQNLSASRPQDRQFILSSKKLLLSDSGFYLCAWSVRQGIAETQYFGPGTRLLVL.

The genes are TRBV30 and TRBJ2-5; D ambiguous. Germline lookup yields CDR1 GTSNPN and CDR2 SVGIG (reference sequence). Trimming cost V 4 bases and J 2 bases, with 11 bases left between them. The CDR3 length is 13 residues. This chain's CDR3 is CAWNWPVQETQYF. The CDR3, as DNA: TGTGCCTGGAATTGGCCCGTTCAAGAGACCCAGTACTTC.

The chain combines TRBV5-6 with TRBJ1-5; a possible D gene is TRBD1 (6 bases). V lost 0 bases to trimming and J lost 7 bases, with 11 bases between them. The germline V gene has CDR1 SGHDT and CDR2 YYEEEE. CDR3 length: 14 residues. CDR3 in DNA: TGTGCCAGCAGCTTGGGGGGGGGCGCACAGCCCCAGCATTTT. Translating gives CASSLGGGAQPQHF.

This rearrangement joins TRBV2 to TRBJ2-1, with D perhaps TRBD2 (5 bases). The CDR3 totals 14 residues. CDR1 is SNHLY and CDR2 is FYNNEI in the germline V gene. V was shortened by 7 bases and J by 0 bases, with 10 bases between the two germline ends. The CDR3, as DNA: TGTGCCAGCACTACCAGCGGCTCCTACAATGAGCAGTTCTTC. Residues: CASTTSGSYNEQFF.